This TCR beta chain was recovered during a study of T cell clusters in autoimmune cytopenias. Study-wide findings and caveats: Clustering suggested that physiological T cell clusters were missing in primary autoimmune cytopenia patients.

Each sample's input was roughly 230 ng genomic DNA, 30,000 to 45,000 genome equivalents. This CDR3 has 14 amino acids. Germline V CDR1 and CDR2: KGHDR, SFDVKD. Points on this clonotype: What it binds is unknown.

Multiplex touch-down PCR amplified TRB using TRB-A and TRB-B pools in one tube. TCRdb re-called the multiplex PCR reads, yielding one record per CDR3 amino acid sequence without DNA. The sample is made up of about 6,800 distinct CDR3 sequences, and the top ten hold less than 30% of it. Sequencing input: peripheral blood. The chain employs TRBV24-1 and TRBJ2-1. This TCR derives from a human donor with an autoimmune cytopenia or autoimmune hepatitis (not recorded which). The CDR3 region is CATSDPLRDNEQFF.